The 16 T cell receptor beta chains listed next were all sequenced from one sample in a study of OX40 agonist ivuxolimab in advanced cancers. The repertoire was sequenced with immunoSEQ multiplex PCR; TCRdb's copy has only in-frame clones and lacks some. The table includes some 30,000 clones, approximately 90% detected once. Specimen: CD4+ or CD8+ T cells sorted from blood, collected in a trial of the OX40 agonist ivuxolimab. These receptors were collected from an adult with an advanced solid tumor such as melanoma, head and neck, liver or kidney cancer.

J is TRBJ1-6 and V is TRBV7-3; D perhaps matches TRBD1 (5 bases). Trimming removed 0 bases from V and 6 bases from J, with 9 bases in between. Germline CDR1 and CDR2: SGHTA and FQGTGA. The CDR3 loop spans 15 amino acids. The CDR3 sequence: CASSLTGGGNSPLHF. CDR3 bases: TGTGCCAGCAGCTTAACTGGGGGAGGTAATTCACCCCTCCACTTT.

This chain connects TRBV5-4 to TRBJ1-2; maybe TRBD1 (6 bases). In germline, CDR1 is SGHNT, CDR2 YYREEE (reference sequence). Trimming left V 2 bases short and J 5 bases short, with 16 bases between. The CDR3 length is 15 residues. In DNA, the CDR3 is TGTGCCAGCAGCTTCCGAGGGGGAGATCCTTATGGCTACACCTTC. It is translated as CASSFRGGDPYGYTF.

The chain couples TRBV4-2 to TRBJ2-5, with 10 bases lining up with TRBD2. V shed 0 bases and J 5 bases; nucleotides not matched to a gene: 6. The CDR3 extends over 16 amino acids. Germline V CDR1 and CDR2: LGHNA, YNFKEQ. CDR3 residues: CASSQEASGGWETQYF. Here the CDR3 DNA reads TGTGCCAGCAGCCAAGAGGCTAGCGGGGGTTGGGAGACCCAGTACTTC.

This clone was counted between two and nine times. The CDR3 protein is CASSLMGGGLEQYF. CDR3 nucleotides: TGTGCCAGCAGCTTGATGGGGGGGGGCCTCGAGCAGTACTTC. The rearrangement uses TRBV5-4 and TRBJ2-7, with a possible D match to TRBD2 (7 bases). V was trimmed by 1 base and J by 6 bases, leaving 14 bases between them. Germline values: CDR1 SGHNT, CDR2 YYREEE (reference sequence). The CDR3 is 14 amino acids.

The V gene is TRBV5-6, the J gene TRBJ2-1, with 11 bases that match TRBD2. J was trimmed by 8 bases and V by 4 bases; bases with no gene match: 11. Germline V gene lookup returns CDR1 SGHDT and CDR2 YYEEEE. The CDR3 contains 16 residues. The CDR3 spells CASSAFLAGGGDEQFF. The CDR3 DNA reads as TGTGCCAGCAGCGCCTTTCTAGCGGGGGGAGGCGATGAGCAGTTCTTC.

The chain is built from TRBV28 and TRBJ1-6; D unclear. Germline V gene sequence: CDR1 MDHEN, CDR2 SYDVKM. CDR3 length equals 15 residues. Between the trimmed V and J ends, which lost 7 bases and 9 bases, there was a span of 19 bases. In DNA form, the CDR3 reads TGTGCCAGCAACCCTGGAGGAGTAGTAGCTTCACCCCTCCACTTT. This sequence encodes CASNPGGVVASPLHF.

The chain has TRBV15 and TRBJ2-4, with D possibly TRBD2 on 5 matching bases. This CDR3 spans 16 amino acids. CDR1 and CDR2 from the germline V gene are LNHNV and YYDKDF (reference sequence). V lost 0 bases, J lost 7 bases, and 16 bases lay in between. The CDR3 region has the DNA TGTGCCACCAGCAGAGAGCCTAGCTATCCCTATAACATTCAGTACTTC. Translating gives CATSREPSYPYNIQYF.

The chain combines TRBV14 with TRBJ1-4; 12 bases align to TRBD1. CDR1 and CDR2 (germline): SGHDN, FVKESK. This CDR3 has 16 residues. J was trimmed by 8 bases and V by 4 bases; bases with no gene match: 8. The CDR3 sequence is CASSLRSGTGGEKLFF. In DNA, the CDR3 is TGTGCCAGCAGCCTTAGATCCGGGACAGGGGGCGAAAAACTGTTTTTT.

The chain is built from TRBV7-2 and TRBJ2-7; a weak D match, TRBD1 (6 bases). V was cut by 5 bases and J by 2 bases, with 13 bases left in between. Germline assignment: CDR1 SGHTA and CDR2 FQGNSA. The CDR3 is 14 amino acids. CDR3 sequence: CASSTRTVTYEQYF. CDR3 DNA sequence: TGTGCCAGCAGCACCCGGACAGTCACCTACGAGCAGTACTTC.

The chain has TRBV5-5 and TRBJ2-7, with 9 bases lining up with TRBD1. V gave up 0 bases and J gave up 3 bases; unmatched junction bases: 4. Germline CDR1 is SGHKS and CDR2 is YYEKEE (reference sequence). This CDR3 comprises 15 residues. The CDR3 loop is CASSLGDRVVYEQYF. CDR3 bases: TGTGCCAGCAGCTTGGGGGACAGGGTAGTCTACGAGCAGTACTTC.

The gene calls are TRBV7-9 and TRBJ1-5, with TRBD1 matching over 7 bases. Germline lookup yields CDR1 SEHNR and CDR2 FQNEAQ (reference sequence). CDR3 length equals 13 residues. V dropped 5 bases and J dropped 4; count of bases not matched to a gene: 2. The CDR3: CASSMGQNQPQHF. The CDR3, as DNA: TGTGCCAGCAGCATGGGACAGAATCAGCCCCAGCATTTT.

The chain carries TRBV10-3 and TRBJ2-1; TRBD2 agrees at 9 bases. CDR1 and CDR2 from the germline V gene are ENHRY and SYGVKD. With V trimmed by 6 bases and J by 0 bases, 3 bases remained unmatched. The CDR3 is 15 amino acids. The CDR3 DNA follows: TGTGCCATCAGGTCGACTAGCGGCTCCTACAATGAGCAGTTCTTC. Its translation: CAIRSTSGSYNEQFF.

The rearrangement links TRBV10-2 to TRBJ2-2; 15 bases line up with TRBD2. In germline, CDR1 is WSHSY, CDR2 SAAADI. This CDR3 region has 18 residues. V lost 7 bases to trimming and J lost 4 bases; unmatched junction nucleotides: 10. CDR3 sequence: CASKTGLAGGKVTGELFF. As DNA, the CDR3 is TGCGCCAGCAAGACGGGACTAGCGGGGGGAAAGGTCACCGGGGAGCTGTTTTTT.

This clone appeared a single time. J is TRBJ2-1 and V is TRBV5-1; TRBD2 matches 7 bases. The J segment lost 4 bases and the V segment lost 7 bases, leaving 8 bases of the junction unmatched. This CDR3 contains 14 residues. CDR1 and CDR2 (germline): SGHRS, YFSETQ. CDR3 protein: CASQRGGGYNEQFF. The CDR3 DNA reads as TGCGCCAGCCAAAGGGGCGGGGGATACAATGAGCAGTTCTTC.

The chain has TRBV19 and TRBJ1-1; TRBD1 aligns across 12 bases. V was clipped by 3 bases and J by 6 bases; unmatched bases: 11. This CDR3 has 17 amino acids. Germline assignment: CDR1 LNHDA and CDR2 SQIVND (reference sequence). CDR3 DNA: TGTGCCAGTAGTATTTCGGGACAGGGGGCGCGCGACCCTGAAGCTTTCTTT. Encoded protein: CASSISGQGARDPEAFF. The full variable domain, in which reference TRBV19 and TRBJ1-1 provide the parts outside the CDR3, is DGGITQSPKYLFRKEGQNVTLSCEQNLNHDAMYWYRQDPGQGLRLIYYSQIVNDFQKGDIAEGYSVSREKKESFPLTVTSAQKNPTAFYLCASSISGQGARDPEAFFGQGTRLTVV.

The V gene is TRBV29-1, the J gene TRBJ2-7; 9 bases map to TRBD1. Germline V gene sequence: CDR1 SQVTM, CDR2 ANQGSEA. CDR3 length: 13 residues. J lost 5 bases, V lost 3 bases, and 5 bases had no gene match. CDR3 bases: TGCAGCGTTGAGGGGACAGGGTCCAACGAGCAGTACTTC. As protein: CSVEGTGSNEQYF.